The 24 T cell receptor beta chains listed next were all sequenced from one sample in a study of graft-versus-host responses after intestinal transplantation. No antigen has been assigned to these receptors. Produced via immunoSEQ multiplex PCR; TCRdb's table is partial and in-frame only. Among 99,000 or so clones listed, roughly 92% were seen once. The starting material was unstimulated CD8+ T cells sorted from spleen or lymph node cells, obtained before transplant. The receptors stem from a human donor who was the organ donor for an intestinal transplant.

J is TRBJ2-5 and V is TRBV5-1; D might be TRBD1 (6 bases). Germline lookup yields CDR1 SGHRS and CDR2 YFSETQ. This CDR3 is built from 15 residues. Trimming left V 4 bases short and J 1 base short, with 14 bases between. The CDR3, as DNA: TGCGCCAGCAGCCTCGTTCCAGGGGTCCAAGAGACCCAGTACTTC. Translation gives CASSLVPGVQETQYF.

Only one count was recorded for this clone. V and J are TRBV2 and TRBJ1-1; D may be TRBD1 (5 bases). V shed 8 bases and J shed 0 bases, with 22 bases lying between them. This CDR3 contains 17 residues. Germline loops: CDR1 SNHLY, CDR2 FYNNEI. CDR3 sequence reads: CASLRVGGIGMNTEAFF. The CDR3 DNA reads TGTGCCAGCCTCAGGGTCGGGGGTATAGGGATGAACACTGAAGCTTTCTTT.

The rearrangement uses TRBV6-1 and TRBJ1-1, with D hard to call. V lost 3 bases, J lost 0 bases, and 11 bases lay in between. The CDR3 length is 15 residues. The germline V gene encodes CDR1 MNHNS and CDR2 SASEGT. The CDR3 nucleotides read TGTGCCAGCAGTGATCTTTCCTTTCTGAACACTGAAGCTTTCTTT. This translates into CASSDLSFLNTEAFF.

This clone was detected only a few times. The J gene is TRBJ1-5, the V gene TRBV27; the D gene is possibly TRBD1 (6 bases). Per the germline V gene, CDR1 is MNHEY and CDR2 is SMNVEV (reference sequence). The CDR3 loop spans 15 amino acids. V was trimmed by 5 bases and J by 0 bases, leaving 11 bases between them. In nucleotides, the CDR3 is TGTGCCAGCAGTCCAGGGGTGTATAGCAATCAGCCCCAGCATTTT. This gives the protein CASSPGVYSNQPQHF.

This clone was counted a single time. V gene TRBV27 combines with J gene TRBJ2-3; 7 nucleotides line up with TRBD1. From germline, CDR1 is MNHEY and CDR2 SMNVEV (reference sequence). Trimming took 5 bases from V and 0 from J; bases not matched to a gene: 14. The CDR3 contains 18 residues. The CDR3 loop is CASSPQTGVPSSTDTQYF. In DNA form, the CDR3 reads TGTGCCAGCAGTCCCCAAACAGGGGTCCCTTCTAGCACAGATACGCAGTATTTT.

In DNA form, the CDR3 reads TGTGCCAGTAGTATTGGGGGACTGCAACTCTACAATGAGCAGTTCTTC. Translating it yields CASSIGGLQLYNEQFF. The rearrangement joins TRBV19 to TRBJ2-1, with D possibly being TRBD2 (6 bases). This CDR3 has 16 amino acids. Looked up from germline, CDR1 is LNHDA and CDR2 is SQIVND (reference sequence). Trimming cost V 3 bases and J 3 bases, with 15 bases left between them.

J is TRBJ2-2 and V is TRBV6-6, with 7 bases that match TRBD2. V shed 4 bases and J 3 bases; nucleotides not matched to a gene: 5. Germline lookup yields CDR1 MNHNY and CDR2 SVGAGI (reference sequence). This CDR3 has 15 residues. The CDR3 DNA is TGTGCCAGCAGTTTTACTAGCGCCCACACCGGGGAGCTGTTTTTT. Translating gives CASSFTSAHTGELFF.

This clone is a singleton in its sample. This sequence joins TRBV11-3 and TRBJ2-5; TRBD1 might be the D (5 bases). This CDR3 spans 16 amino acids. Germline CDR1 and CDR2: SGHNT and YENEEA. V lost 1 base, J lost 3 bases, and 15 bases lay in between. The CDR3 loop reads CASSLGGRAHKETQYF. CDR3 in DNA: TGTGCCAGCAGCTTAGGTGGCAGGGCGCACAAAGAGACCCAGTACTTC.

The rearrangement joins TRBV5-1 to TRBJ2-7, with 9 bases aligning to TRBD1. CDR1 and CDR2 (germline): SGHRS, YFSETQ. The CDR3 length is 15 residues. The trim removed 1 base at V and 5 bases at J, leaving 7 bases unmatched. CDR3 sequence: CASSLSGTGSNEQYF. As DNA, the CDR3 is TGCGCCAGCAGCTTGTCCGGGACAGGGTCCAACGAGCAGTACTTC.

This clone was seen once. The rearrangement joins TRBV7-9 to TRBJ2-7; a possible D gene is TRBD2 (5 bases). V lost 0 bases to trimming and J lost 5 bases, with 14 bases between them. The CDR3 length is 15 residues. Per germline, CDR1 SEHNR and CDR2 FQNEAQ (reference sequence). In nucleotides, the CDR3 is TGTGCCAGCAGCTTAGCTCCCCGGGGTCTTGACGAGCAGTACTTC. It specifies CASSLAPRGLDEQYF.

This clone was seen a few times. The chain employs TRBV30 and TRBJ1-1; unclear D gene. This CDR3 comprises 13 residues. Trimming pared 0 bases from V and 1 base from J, leaving 6 bases between. CDR1 GTSNPN and CDR2 SVGIG come from the germline V gene (reference sequence). This CDR3 is CAWSVLWNTEAFF. The CDR3, as DNA: TGTGCCTGGAGTGTACTTTGGAACACTGAAGCTTTCTTT.

The chain carries TRBV7-2 and TRBJ1-4, with D possibly being TRBD1 (5 bases). The CDR3 length is 13 residues. V lost 3 bases to trimming and J lost 7 bases, with 9 bases between them. Germline V gene sequence: CDR1 SGHTA, CDR2 FQGNSA. CDR3 nucleotide sequence: TGTGCCAGCAGCTTGGGGCAGGGTGAAAAACTGTTTTTT. Residues: CASSLGQGEKLFF.

This chain joins TRBV27 and TRBJ1-1; 9 bases are a match to TRBD1. The germline gives CDR1 MNHEY, CDR2 SMNVEV (reference sequence). The CDR3 length is 16 residues. V shed 7 bases and J 13 bases; nucleotides not matched to a gene: 22. The CDR3 reads CASTSGDRENFGSVFF. The CDR3 DNA follows: TGTGCCAGCACCTCCGGGGACAGGGAAAATTTTGGTTCGGTTTTCTTT.

The chain uses TRBV13 and TRBJ1-2; 7 nucleotides line up with TRBD1. V lost 5 bases and J lost 0; bases outside the gene matches: 6. The germline gives CDR1 PRHDT, CDR2 FYEKMQ (reference sequence). CDR3 length: 15 residues. CDR3 protein: CASSAGTATNYGYTF. The CDR3 coding sequence is TGTGCCAGCAGCGCCGGGACAGCTACTAACTATGGCTACACCTTC.

The sample holds a few counts of this clone. This rearrangement joins TRBV5-4 to TRBJ2-5; 7 nucleotides match TRBD2. The junction had 5 bases not matched to a gene; V was cut back by 2 bases and J by 1 base. Germline V lookup: CDR1 SGHNT, CDR2 YYREEE (reference sequence). The CDR3 has 15 residues. The CDR3, as DNA: TGTGCCAGCAGCTTAAGTCGGGGGGTCCAAGAGACCCAGTACTTC. It yields the protein CASSLSRGVQETQYF.

The gene calls are TRBV4-1 and TRBJ1-1; 7 bases agree with TRBD1. CDR1 and CDR2 from the germline V gene are MGHRA and YSYEKL. Unmatched junction bases numbered 5, after V lost 0 bases and J lost 1 base. There are 16 residues in the CDR3. CDR3 sequence reads: CASSQDPWTGNTEAFF. The DNA for the CDR3 is TGCGCCAGCAGCCAAGATCCCTGGACAGGGAACACTGAAGCTTTCTTT.

This chain uses TRBV9 with TRBJ1-1, with 7 bases aligning to TRBD1. The ends lost 3 bases at V and 3 bases at J; junction bases unmatched: 5. This CDR3 comprises 14 residues. Germline V gives CDR1 SGDLS, CDR2 YYNGEE. CDR3 nucleotide sequence: TGTGCCAGCAGCGCGGGAGGGACAGACACTGAAGCTTTCTTT. Translating it yields CASSAGGTDTEAFF.

This clone was seen just once. The DNA of the CDR3 is TGTGCCAGCAGCGCTGAGGACAGGGGTTTATCCTACGAGCAGTACTTC. This translates into CASSAEDRGLSYEQYF. The chain combines TRBV9 with TRBJ2-7; 9 nucleotides match TRBD1. Germline assignment: CDR1 SGDLS and CDR2 YYNGEE. The V segment lost 3 bases and the J segment 1 base; nucleotides outside the gene matches: 8. This CDR3 has 16 residues. Full variable domain (outside the CDR3, taken from reference TRBV9 and TRBJ2-7): DSGVTQTPKHLITATGQRVTLRCSPRSGDLSVYWYQQSLDQGLQFLIQYYNGEERAKGNILERFSAQQFPDLHSELNLSSLELGDSALYFCASSAEDRGLSYEQYFGPGTRLTVT.

The rearrangement links TRBV28 to TRBJ1-5, with 8 bases that match TRBD1. Trimming removed 1 base from V and 2 bases from J; junction bases left unmatched: 16. This CDR3 contains 20 residues. The germline V gene has CDR1 MDHEN and CDR2 SYDVKM. CDR3 nucleotide sequence: TGTGCCAGCAGTTTATTTTCGAGCGCAGGGGGCGGGTTACGCAATCAGCCCCAGCATTTT. Its translation: CASSLFSSAGGGLRNQPQHF.

This chain uses TRBV5-5 with TRBJ2-7; TRBD2 matches 12 bases. CDR1 and CDR2 from the germline V gene are SGHKS and YYEKEE (reference sequence). V dropped 1 base and J dropped 0; count of bases not matched to a gene: 2. The CDR3 runs 16 residues. This CDR3 is CASSLMTSGSSYEQYF. The CDR3 DNA is TGTGCCAGCAGCTTGATGACTAGCGGGAGCTCCTACGAGCAGTACTTC.

The chain is built from TRBV7-6 and TRBJ2-7, with 9 bases aligning to TRBD2. Trimming removed 5 bases from V and 2 bases from J; junction bases left unmatched: 7. Germline-derived CDR1 and CDR2 are SGHVS and FNYEAQ. The CDR3 sequence is 15 residues long. CDR3 DNA sequence: TGTGCCAGCAGCGTTCTCGCGGGGGGGACCTACGAGCAGTACTTC. Its translation is CASSVLAGGTYEQYF.

The chain has TRBV21-1 and TRBJ2-1; the table's D call of TRBD2 was not tested on the DNA. TRBV21-1 is a documented pseudogene. CDR3 length equals 14 residues. The CDR3 nucleotides are TGTGCCAGCAGCAAAGAGCGACCTTACAATGAGCAGTTCTTC. It is translated as CASSKERPYNEQFF.

Turning to this clone: The sample has other DNA sequences that encode this CDR3 too. The genes are TRBV9 and TRBJ2-7; 8 bases match TRBD2. In germline, CDR1 is SGDLS, CDR2 YYNGEE. There are 15 residues in the CDR3. Trimming removed 0 bases from V and 1 base from J; junction bases left unmatched: 3. This CDR3 is CASSVAGTRSYEQYF. The CDR3 DNA follows: TGTGCCAGCAGCGTAGCCGGGACTAGGTCCTACGAGCAGTACTTC. Combining the CDR3 with reference TRBV9 and TRBJ2-7 gives the whole variable domain DSGVTQTPKHLITATGQRVTLRCSPRSGDLSVYWYQQSLDQGLQFLIQYYNGEERAKGNILERFSAQQFPDLHSELNLSSLELGDSALYFCASSVAGTRSYEQYFGPGTRLTVT.

The chain recombines TRBV7-6 with TRBJ2-1; D remains unclear. Germline loops: CDR1 SGHVS, CDR2 FNYEAQ. The CDR3 consists of 16 residues. The V end lost 1 base, the J end lost 0 bases, and 10 bases lay between the germline ends. The CDR3 protein is CASSLDTRISYNEQFF. CDR3 nucleotides: TGTGCCAGCAGCTTAGATACGAGGATCTCCTACAATGAGCAGTTCTTC.